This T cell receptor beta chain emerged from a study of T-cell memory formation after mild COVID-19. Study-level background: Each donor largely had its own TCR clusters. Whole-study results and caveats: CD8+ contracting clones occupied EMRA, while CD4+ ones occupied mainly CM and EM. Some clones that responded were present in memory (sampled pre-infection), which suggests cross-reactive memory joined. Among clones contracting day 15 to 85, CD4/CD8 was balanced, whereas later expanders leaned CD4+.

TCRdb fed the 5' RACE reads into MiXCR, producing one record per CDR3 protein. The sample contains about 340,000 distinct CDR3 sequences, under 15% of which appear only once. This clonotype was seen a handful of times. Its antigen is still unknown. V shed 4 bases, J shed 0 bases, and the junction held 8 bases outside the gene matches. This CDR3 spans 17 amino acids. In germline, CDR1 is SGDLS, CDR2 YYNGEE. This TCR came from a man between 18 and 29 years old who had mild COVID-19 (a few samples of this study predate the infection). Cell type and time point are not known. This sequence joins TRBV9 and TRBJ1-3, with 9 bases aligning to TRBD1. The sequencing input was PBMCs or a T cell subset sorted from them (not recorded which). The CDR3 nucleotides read TGTGCCAGCAGCCGGGACAGGGCTATTCTCTCTGGAAACACCATATATTTT. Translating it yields CASSRDRAILSGNTIYF. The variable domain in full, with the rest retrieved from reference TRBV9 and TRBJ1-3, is DSGVTQTPKHLITATGQRVTLRCSPRSGDLSVYWYQQSLDQGLQFLIQYYNGEERAKGNILERFSAQQFPDLHSELNLSSLELGDSALYFCASSRDRAILSGNTIYFGEGSWLTVV.